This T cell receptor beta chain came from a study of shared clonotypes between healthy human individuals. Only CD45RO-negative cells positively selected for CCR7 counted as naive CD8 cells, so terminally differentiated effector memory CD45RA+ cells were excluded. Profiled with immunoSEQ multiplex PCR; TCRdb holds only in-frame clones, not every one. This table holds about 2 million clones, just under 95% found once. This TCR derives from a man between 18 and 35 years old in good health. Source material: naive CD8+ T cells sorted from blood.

CDR3: CASSDSGFGQPQHF. CDR3 coding DNA: TGTGCCAGCAGCGACTCAGGGTTTGGTCAGCCCCAGCATTTT. The genes are TRBV7-8 and TRBJ1-5; weak D call: TRBD1 (5 bases). Trimming left V 5 bases short and J 6 bases short, with 14 bases between. There are 14 residues in the CDR3. Germline V lookup: CDR1 SGHVS, CDR2 FQNEAQ.